Listed here are 3 T cell receptor beta chains from one sample, sequenced in a study of identical twins. TCRdb passed the 5' RACE reads through MiXCR, listing each CDR3 protein once. The sample has 150,000 or so distinct CDR3 sequences; roughly 3.5% are singletons. The specimen sequenced was memory T cells sorted from blood. Receptor source: a man aged 18-30 years in good health.

This clonotype was recorded at least ten times. The chain joins TRBV12-3 or TRBV12-4 to TRBJ1-2, with 9 bases fitting TRBD1. The CDR3 contains 12 residues. J gave up 7 bases and V 6 bases, and 3 bases lay outside the gene matches. The chain's CDR3 is CASRGQGGGYTF. The CDR3 bases are TGTGCCAGCAGGGGACAGGGCGGTGGCTACACCTTC.

This clonotype appeared many times. The rearrangement joins TRBV20-1 to TRBJ2-1, with D possibly TRBD2 on 7 matching bases. Looked up from germline, CDR1 is DFQATT and CDR2 is SNEGSKA (reference sequence). With 6 bases removed from V and 4 bases from J, the gap between germline ends came to 16 bases. CDR3 size: 14 residues. CDR3 in amino acids: CSAKAGHGYNEQFF. CDR3 coding DNA: TGCAGTGCAAAAGCGGGACACGGATACAATGAGCAGTTCTTC.

This clonotype was recorded many times. This chain links TRBV5-1 with TRBJ2-2, with TRBD2 matching 11 bases. Germline lookup yields CDR1 SGHRS and CDR2 YFSETQ. V lost 4 bases to trimming and J lost 2 bases; unmatched junction nucleotides: 4. This CDR3 has 16 residues. The CDR3: CASSTGTSGNTGELFF. The CDR3 DNA is TGCGCCAGCAGCACCGGGACTAGCGGAAACACCGGGGAGCTGTTTTTT.